Sequencing of this T cell receptor beta chain was carried out in a study of vaccination and CD4 T cells after COVID-19 (dated by TCRdb to between 2021 and 2023). At the level of the whole study: The convalescent cohort included six males and four females, with two Hispanic individuals, seven Caucasians, two Asians and one multiracial person. The cultures were stimulated with overlapping spike peptide pools from SARS-CoV-2 and from the common cold coronaviruses HCoV-NL63, HCoV-OC43 and HCoV-229E. The time from the second vaccine dose to post-vaccine blood sampling had a median of roughly 70 days and ranged from roughly 12 to 241 days. An earlier paper using these donors assessed, at the TCR clonotype level, memory CD4+ T cell crossreactivity between SARS-CoV-2 and common cold coronavirus spike proteins. Control cultures used a CEFX viral epitope pool as positive control, an HIV-1 Nef peptide pool as negative control, or no peptide. Each participant got two doses of either the Pfizer-BioNTech BNT162b2 vaccine (n=8) or the Moderna mRNA-1273 vaccine (n=2). Post-COVID blood samples from convalescent patients were collected a median of 101 days after diagnosis, with a range of 35 to 161 days. The spike-specific CD4+ TCR repertoire was compared before and after mRNA vaccination in over nine COVID-19 convalescent patients and a few infection-naive healthy vaccine recipients. The investigation overall reported the following: In convalescent patients, a median around 90% of post-vaccine SARS-CoV-2-reactive clones were detected only after vaccination, and vaccine-specific priming was suggested by this finding. Nearly all vaccine-specific clones in convalescent patients (304 of 307) were mono-reactive for SARS-CoV-2 spike rather than cross-reactive with common cold coronaviruses. Only a relatively small number of convalescent patients were included in the study, and early timepoints following natural infection were not analyzed. An increase in the median number of SARS-CoV-2-reactive clonotypes from 21 after infection to 38 after vaccination was observed, but the change was not found to be significant.

This clonotype showed up just a few times. What antigen it recognizes has not been identified. No base-level quality is on record; no much larger clone is a single base apart. The treatment or condition label corresponds to: approximately 11-day PBMC culture with coronavirus spike peptide pools or control peptides (ViraFEST assay). CD4+ T cells from unexposed donors were collected before the COVID-19 pandemic (2011-2018). The study used the ViraFEST assay, which expanded antigen-specific T cells with peptide pools and then identified expanded clonotypes by TCR sequencing. PBMCs were cultured at two million per well in IMDM supplemented with approximately 5% human AB serum and around 9.5 IU/ml IL-2, with approximately 11 ug/ml peptide pools added. On days 3 and 7, half of the culture medium was replaced with fresh IL-2-containing medium. Once the cells had been in culture for 9 to 10 days, the EasySep CD4+ T cell isolation kit was used to isolate CD4+ T cells by negative selection. As far as cell numbers permitted, CD4+ T cells from unexposed donors were tested for reactivity against SARS-CoV-2 S and N as well as four spike pools from common cold coronaviruses. Ficoll-Paque Plus gradient centrifugation was used to isolate PBMCs from whole blood, and the isolated PBMCs were then either used fresh or cryopreserved at -140C. Triplicate wells were generally used for each culture condition. The leukapheresis product for the unexposed donors was obtained through commercial purchase.

Libraries were constructed by PCR. TCR sequencing of DNA from cultured CD4+ T cells used the Oncomine TCR Beta short-read assay at the Johns Hopkins FTIC core. Genomic DNA was extracted from the cultured CD4+ T cells with the QIAamp micro DNA kit. The Oncomine TCR Beta libraries from cultured CD4+ T cells were pooled using unique dual indexes and then sequenced on an Illumina iSeq 100. Regarding the original processing steps: Non-productive sequences were filtered out, and CDR3s that did not start with C, did not end with F or W, or were shorter than 7 amino acids were discarded. The MANAFEST web application identified antigen-specific clonotypes by comparing peptide-stimulated wells against reference wells and other culture wells. Positive clones required FDR below 0.05, an odds ratio above 5, and productive frequency above 0.1% in at least two of three replicate wells. Clonotypes that were significantly expanded in both SARS-CoV-2 spike wells and at least one common cold coronavirus spike condition were defined as cross-reactive. CDR3 homology was assessed with Levenshtein distances (stringdist) and unrooted phylogenetic trees (ape) in R version 3.6.1. TCRdb cleaned the public reads at Q25 with fastp, built clones with MiXCR and kept in-frame beta chains. All rows with the same CDR3 protein become a single entry with the most common DNA and genes. What appears here as the V and J calls and clone size reflects TCRdb's work, not the paper's. Counted in this sample were fewer than 10,000 distinct CDR3 sequences; about 32% of them appeared once. 8% to 8.5% of the sample comes from the top ten.

V is shortened by 5 bases, J by 1 base, and the region joining them spans 16 bases. The germline V gene yields SGHTA for CDR1 and FQGNSA for CDR2. The CDR3 numbers 16 residues from cysteine through phenylalanine. Only the CDR3 DNA is retained, 48 bases long and in frame from the first base. The sample consisted of CD4+ T cells from blood, cultured in vitro. In this chain, TRBV7-2 is recombined with TRBJ2-3; the D segment might be TRBD1 or TRBD2, since each matches 6 bases. This receptor was taken from a human donor in good health. The CDR3 is CASSPVWGAGTDTQYF. Read as DNA, the sequence is TGTGCCAGCAGCCCAGTGTGGGGGGCCGGCACAGATACGCAGTATTTT.